The next 8 T cell receptor beta chains were all read from a single sample in a study of response to subunit inactivated influenza vaccine. TCRdb redid the calling of the RT-PCR reads with MiXCR, one entry per CDR3 protein. The data hold around 570,000 distinct CDR3 sequences, with roughly 8.2% observed a single time. The sequencing used PBMCs from blood, collected 23 to 25 months after vaccination. These receptors were collected from a man between 50 and 70 years old who received an inactivated influenza vaccine.

The sample holds many counts of this clonotype. The chain joins TRBV6-5 to TRBJ2-7; TRBD2 matches 10 bases. This CDR3 is built from 14 residues. Germline V gives CDR1 MNHEY, CDR2 SVGAGI. V shed 2 bases, J shed 4 bases, and the junction held 2 bases outside the gene matches. The CDR3 nucleotides are TGTGCCAGCAGTTACGCTAGCGGGAGTTACGAGCAGTACTTC. This sequence encodes CASSYASGSYEQYF.

This clonotype came up many times. The chain joins TRBV29-1 to TRBJ1-1; the D gene is possibly TRBD1 (6 bases). CDR3 length equals 12 residues. Germline-derived CDR1 and CDR2 are SQVTM and ANQGSEA. Trimming shortened V by 0 bases and J by 10 bases, and 12 bases separated the two germline ends. This chain's CDR3 is CSVEDQGQRAFF. Here the CDR3 DNA reads TGCAGCGTTGAAGATCAGGGGCAACGAGCTTTCTTT.

This clonotype was detected once. A much larger clone sits a single nucleotide away, making a read error possible. The chain couples TRBV12-3 or TRBV12-4 to TRBJ1-5; 9 nucleotides match TRBD1. This CDR3 is 15 amino acids long. In nucleotides, the CDR3 is TGTGCCGGCAGCTTACAACAGGGGGCCCGTCAGCCCCAGCATTTT. Translation: CAGSLQQGARQPQHF.

The J gene is TRBJ2-1, the V gene TRBV28; no clear D gene. CDR1 is MDHEN and CDR2 is SYDVKM in the germline V gene. The CDR3 length is 14 residues. V was clipped by 0 bases and J by 1 base, with 4 bases between them. CDR3 region: CASSLWQSYNEQFF. DNA for the CDR3: TGTGCCAGCAGTTTATGGCAGTCCTACAATGAGCAGTTCTTC.

This clonotype was observed a few times. The rearrangement joins TRBV20-1 to TRBJ2-3; 8 nucleotides line up with TRBD2. Germline trimming cut 5 bases from V and 1 base from J; bases unmatched to any gene: 5. CDR1 DFQATT and CDR2 SNEGSKA come from the germline V gene (reference sequence). This CDR3 contains 14 residues. CDR3 protein: CSAEREIRTDTQYF. The CDR3 DNA reads as TGCAGTGCTGAGCGGGAGATTCGCACAGATACGCAGTATTTT.

For the CDR3, the DNA is TGCAGTGCTAGCGGTTCTGTTGGACTTTTGAACACTGAAGCTTTCTTT. This gives the protein CSASGSVGLLNTEAFF. The chain uses TRBV20-1 and TRBJ1-1; D unclear. Looked up from germline, CDR1 is DFQATT and CDR2 is SNEGSKA (reference sequence). Trimming pared 3 bases from V and 0 bases from J, leaving 17 bases between. The CDR3 covers 16 residues.

CDR3 DNA sequence: TGTGCCAGCAGTTTAAAAGGTGTGGAGACCCAGTACTTC. Translated, it gives CASSLKGVETQYF. This chain connects TRBV12-3 or TRBV12-4 to TRBJ2-5; D uncertain. The CDR3 covers 13 residues. V gave up 2 bases and J gave up 5 bases, with 9 bases separating them.

This chain joins TRBV27 and TRBJ1-2, with unresolved D. CDR1 MNHEY and CDR2 SMNVEV come from the germline V gene (reference sequence). Trimming removed 3 bases at V and 2 bases at J, with 7 bases between. The CDR3 loop spans 13 amino acids. The DNA for the CDR3 is TGTGCCAGCAGTTTCCGCGGAAACTATGGCTACACCTTC. It translates to CASSFRGNYGYTF.